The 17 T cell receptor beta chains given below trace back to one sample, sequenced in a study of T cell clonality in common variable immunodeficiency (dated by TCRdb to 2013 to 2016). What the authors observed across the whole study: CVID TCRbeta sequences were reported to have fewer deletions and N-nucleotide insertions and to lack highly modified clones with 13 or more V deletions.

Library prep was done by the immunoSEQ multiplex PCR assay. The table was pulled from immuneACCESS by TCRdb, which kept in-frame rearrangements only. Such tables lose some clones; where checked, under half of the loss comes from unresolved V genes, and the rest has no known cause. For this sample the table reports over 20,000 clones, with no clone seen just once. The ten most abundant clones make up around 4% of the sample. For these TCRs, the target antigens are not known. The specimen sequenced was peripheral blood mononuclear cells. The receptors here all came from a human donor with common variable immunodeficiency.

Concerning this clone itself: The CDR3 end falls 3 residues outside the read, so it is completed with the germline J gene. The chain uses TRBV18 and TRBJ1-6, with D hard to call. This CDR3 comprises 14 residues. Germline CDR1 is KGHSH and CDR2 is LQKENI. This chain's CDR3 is CASSPPGSPTPLHF. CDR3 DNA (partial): TGTGCCAGCTCACCCCCAGGCTCGCCAACTCCC.

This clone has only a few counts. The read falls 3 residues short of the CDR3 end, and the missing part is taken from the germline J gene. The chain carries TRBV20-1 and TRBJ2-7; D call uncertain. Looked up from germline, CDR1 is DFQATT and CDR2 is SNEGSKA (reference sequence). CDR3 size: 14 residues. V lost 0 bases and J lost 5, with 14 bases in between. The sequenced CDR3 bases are TGCAGTGCTAGAGATCTCCCTCCACTCCACGAG. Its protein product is CSARDLPPLHE. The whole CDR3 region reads CSARDLPPLHEQYF.

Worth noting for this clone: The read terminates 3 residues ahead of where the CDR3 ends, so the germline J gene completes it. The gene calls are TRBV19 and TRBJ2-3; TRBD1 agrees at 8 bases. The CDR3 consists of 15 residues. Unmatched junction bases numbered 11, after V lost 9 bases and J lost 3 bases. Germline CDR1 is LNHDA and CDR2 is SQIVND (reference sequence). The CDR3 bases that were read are TGTGCCAGCAACGGACAGGGCGGATATACAGATACG. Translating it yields CASNGQGGYTDT. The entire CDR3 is CASNGQGGYTDTQYF.

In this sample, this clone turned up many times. Partial CDR3 DNA: TGTGCCAGCAGCCAGGGAACAGGGGGCCTAGCGGGAGAAGAGACC. It specifies CASSQGTGGLAGEET. The whole CDR3 protein reads CASSQGTGGLAGEETQYF. This chain joins TRBV4-2 and TRBJ2-5, with a weak D call TRBD2 (10 bases). The CDR3 end falls 3 residues outside the read, so it is completed with the germline J gene. Germline V gene sequence: CDR1 LGHNA, CDR2 YNFKEQ. The CDR3 consists of 18 residues. Deletions cut 3 bases from V and 3 bases from J, with 23 bases between.

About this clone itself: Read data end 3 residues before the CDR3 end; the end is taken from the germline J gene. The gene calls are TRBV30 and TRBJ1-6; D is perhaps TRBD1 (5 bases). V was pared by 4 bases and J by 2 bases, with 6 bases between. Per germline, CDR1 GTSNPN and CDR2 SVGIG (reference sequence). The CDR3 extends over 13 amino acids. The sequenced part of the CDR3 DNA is TGTGCCTGGACAGGGACCTATAATTCACCC. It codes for CAWTGTYNSP. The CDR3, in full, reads CAWTGTYNSPLHF.

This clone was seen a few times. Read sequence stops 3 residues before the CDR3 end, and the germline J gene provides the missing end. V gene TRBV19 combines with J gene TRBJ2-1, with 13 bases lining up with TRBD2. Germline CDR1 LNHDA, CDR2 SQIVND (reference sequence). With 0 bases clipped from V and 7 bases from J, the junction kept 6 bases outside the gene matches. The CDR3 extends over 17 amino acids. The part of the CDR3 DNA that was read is TGTGCCAGTAGTATAGATCGTGGACTAGCGGGAGTAAATGAG. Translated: CASSIDRGLAGVNE. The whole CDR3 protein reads CASSIDRGLAGVNEQFF.

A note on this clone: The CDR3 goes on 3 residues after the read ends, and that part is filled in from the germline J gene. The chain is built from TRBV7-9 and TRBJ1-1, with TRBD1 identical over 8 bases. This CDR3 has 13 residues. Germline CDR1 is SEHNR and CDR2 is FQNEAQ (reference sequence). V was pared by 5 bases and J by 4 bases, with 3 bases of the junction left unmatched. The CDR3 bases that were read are TGTGCCAGCAGCGGGACAGGTACCACTGAA. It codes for CASSGTGTTE. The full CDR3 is CASSGTGTTEAFF.

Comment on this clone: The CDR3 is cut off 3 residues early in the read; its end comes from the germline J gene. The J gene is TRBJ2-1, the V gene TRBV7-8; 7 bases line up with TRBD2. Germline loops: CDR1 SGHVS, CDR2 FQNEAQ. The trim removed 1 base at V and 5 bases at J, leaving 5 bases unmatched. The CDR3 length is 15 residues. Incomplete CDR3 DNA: TGTGCCAGCAGCTTAGATTGGCGGGAGAACAATGAG. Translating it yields CASSLDWRENNE. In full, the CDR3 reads CASSLDWRENNEQFF.

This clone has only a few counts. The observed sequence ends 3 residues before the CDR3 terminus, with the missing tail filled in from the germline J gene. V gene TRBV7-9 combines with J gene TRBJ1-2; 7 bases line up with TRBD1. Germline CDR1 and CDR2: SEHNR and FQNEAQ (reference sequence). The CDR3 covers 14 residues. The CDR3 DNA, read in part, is TGTGCCAGCAGCTTAGGCGGGACAGCCCAAGGC. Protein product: CASSLGGTAQG. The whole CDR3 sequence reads CASSLGGTAQGYTF.

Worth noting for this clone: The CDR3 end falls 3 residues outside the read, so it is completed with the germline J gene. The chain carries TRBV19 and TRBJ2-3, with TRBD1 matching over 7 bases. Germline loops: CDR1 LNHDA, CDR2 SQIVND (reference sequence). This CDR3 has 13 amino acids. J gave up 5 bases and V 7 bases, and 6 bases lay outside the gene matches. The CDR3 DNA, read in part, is TGTGCCAGTACAGAGGGGGCGAAAGATACG. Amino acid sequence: CASTEGAKDT. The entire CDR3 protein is CASTEGAKDTQYF.

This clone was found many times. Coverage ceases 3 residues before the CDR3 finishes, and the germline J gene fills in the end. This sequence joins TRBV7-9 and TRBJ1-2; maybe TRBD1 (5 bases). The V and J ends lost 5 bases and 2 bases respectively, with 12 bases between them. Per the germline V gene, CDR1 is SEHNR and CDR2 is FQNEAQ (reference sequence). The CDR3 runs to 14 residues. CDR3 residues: CASSPGGFNYGYTF. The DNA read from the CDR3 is TGTGCCAGCAGCCCCGGGGGGTTCAACTATGGC.

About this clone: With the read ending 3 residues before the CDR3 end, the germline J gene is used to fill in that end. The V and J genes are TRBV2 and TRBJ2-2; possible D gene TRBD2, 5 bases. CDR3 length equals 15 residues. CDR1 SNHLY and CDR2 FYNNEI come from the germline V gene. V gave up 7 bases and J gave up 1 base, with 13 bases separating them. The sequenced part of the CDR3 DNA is TGTGCCAGCATAATACAGCGGAAGAACACCGGGGAG. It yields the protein CASIIQRKNTGE. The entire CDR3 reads CASIIQRKNTGELFF.

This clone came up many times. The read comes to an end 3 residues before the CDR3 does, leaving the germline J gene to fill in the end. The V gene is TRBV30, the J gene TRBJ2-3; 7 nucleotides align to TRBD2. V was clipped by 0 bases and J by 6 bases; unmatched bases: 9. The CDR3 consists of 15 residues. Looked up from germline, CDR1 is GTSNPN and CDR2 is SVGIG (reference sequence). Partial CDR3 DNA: TGTGCCTGGAGTGTACTTGGCGGGGGAGCTGATACG. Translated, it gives CAWSVLGGGADT. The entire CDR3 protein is CAWSVLGGGADTQYF.

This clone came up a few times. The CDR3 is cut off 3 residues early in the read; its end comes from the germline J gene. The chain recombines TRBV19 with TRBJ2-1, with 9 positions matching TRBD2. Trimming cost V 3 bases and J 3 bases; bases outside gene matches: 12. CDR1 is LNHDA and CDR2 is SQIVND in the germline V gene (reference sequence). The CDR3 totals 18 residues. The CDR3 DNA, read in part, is TGTGCCAGTAGTATGCGCTTCCAGGGGCGGGAGGGCTACAATGAG. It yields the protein CASSMRFQGREGYNE. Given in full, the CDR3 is CASSMRFQGREGYNEQFF.

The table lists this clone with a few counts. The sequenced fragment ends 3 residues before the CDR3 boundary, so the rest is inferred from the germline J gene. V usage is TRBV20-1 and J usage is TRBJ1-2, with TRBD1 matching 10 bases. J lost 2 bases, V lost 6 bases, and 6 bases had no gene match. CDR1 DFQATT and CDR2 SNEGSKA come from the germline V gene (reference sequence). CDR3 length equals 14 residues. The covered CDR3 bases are TGCAGTGCATGGGACAGGGGTTCCAACTATGGC. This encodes CSAWDRGSNYG. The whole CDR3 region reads CSAWDRGSNYGYTF.

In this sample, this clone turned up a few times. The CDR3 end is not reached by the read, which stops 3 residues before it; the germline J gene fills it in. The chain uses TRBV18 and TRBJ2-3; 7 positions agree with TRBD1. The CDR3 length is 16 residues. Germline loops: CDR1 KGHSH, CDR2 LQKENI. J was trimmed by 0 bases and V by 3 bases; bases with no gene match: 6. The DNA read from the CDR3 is TGTGCCAGCTCACCGGGACAGACTCCTAGCACAGATACG. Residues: CASSPGQTPSTDT. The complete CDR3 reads CASSPGQTPSTDTQYF.

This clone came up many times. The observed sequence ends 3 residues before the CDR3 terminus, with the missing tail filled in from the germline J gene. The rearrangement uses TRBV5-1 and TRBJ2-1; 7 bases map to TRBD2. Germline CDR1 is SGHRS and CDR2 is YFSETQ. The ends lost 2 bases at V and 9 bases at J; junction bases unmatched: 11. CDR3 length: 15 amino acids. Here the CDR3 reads CASSFWAGASSEQFF. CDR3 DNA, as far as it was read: TGCGCCAGCAGCTTTTGGGCGGGAGCCAGCTCTGAG.